The 12 T cell receptor beta chains presented below share a single source sample, sequenced in a study of T cells in Graves' hyperthyroidism and ophthalmopathy. From RNA transcripts, TCR beta CDR3 regions were amplified. The HTBI primer set was used in a first-round RT-PCR of the TCR CDR3. TCRdb reprocessed the multiplex PCR reads via MiXCR and lists one record per CDR3 protein. Altogether approximately 600,000 distinct CDR3 sequences are present, around 20% being singletons, with the ten largest covering about 35%. Sequenced input: blood. The origin of the receptors is a man younger than 40 with Graves' ophthalmopathy.

V usage is TRBV6-5 and J usage is TRBJ2-2, with 9 positions matching TRBD1. V lost 2 bases and J lost 8; bases outside the gene matches: 9. This CDR3 is 16 amino acids long. CDR1 is MNHEY and CDR2 is SVGAGI in the germline V gene. DNA of the CDR3: TGTGCCAGCAGTTACGATGGGACAGGGAAAATTGGGGAGCTGTTTTTT. Its translation: CASSYDGTGKIGELFF.

To note about this clonotype: A much more abundant neighbour one base away suggests this may be a read error. It is likely a read error, because the conserved phenylalanine at the end of the CDR3 is missing. The chain uses TRBV28 and TRBJ1-1; 12 positions match TRBD1. The CDR3 extends over 16 amino acids. After removal of 7 bases from V and 5 bases from J, the junction contained 11 bases not matched to a gene. Germline V gene sequence: CDR1 MDHEN, CDR2 SYDVKM. The CDR3 protein is CASKTGTGGGRTEAFS. Here the CDR3 DNA reads TGTGCCAGCAAAACCGGGACAGGGGGCGGGCGAACTGAAGCTTTCTCT.

This clonotype was detected only a few times. The chain recombines TRBV30 with TRBJ2-5; D may correspond to TRBD1 or TRBD2 (6 bases each). V was cut by 2 bases and J by 6 bases, with 22 bases left in between. The germline V gene has CDR1 GTSNPN and CDR2 SVGIG (reference sequence). The CDR3 covers 16 residues. The CDR3 bases are TGTGCCTGGAGTCCTAAAGGGGGGCAGGGGCTAAAGACCCAGTACTTC. This encodes CAWSPKGGQGLKTQYF.

The chain uses TRBV4-1 and TRBJ2-3; 7 bases are shared with TRBD2. The CDR3 is 15 amino acids. Per the germline V gene, CDR1 is MGHRA and CDR2 is YSYEKL. V lost 0 bases, J lost 3 bases, and 3 bases stayed unmatched. Here the CDR3 reads CASSQDLAVTDTQYF. The CDR3 DNA follows: TGCGCCAGCAGCCAAGACCTAGCGGTAACAGATACGCAGTATTTT.

This clonotype was observed a handful of times. V is TRBV4-3 and J is TRBJ1-3; no definite D call. CDR3 length: 15 residues. The V and J ends lost 0 bases and 0 bases respectively, with 6 bases between them. The germline gives CDR1 LGHNA, CDR2 YSLEER. In nucleotides, the CDR3 is TGCGCCAGCAGCCAAGACGCCAACTCTGGAAACACCATATATTTT. Amino acid sequence: CASSQDANSGNTIYF.

The V and J genes are TRBV14 and TRBJ1-6; a possible D gene is TRBD1 (6 bases). Germline V gives CDR1 SGHDN, CDR2 FVKESK. The ends were cut back, 2 bases at V and 7 bases at J, with 18 bases in the middle. This CDR3 is built from 17 residues. CDR3 bases: TGTGCCAGCAGCCAACATACAGGGACCAACTGGAATTCACCCCTCCACTTT. Translated, it gives CASSQHTGTNWNSPLHF.

There are a few counts of this clonotype. This chain connects TRBV2 to TRBJ2-1, with 13 bases that match TRBD2. V dropped 6 bases and J dropped 4; count of bases not matched to a gene: 3. CDR3 length: 15 residues. Looked up from germline, CDR1 is SNHLY and CDR2 is FYNNEI. In DNA form, the CDR3 reads TGTGCCAGCAGGGCACTAGCGGGAGGGTACAATGAGCAGTTCTTC. This sequence encodes CASRALAGGYNEQFF.

Many counts were recorded for this clonotype. This rearrangement joins TRBV7-9 to TRBJ2-1, with 13 bases aligning to TRBD2. This CDR3 comprises 15 residues. V shed 5 bases and J 8 bases; nucleotides not matched to a gene: 6. Germline CDR1 and CDR2: SEHNR and FQNEAQ (reference sequence). CDR3: CASSPTSGRTDEQFF. As DNA, the CDR3 is TGTGCCAGCAGCCCGACTAGCGGGAGGACCGATGAGCAGTTCTTC.

CDR3 loop: CASSLFPVRTGYYEQYF. DNA of the CDR3: TGTGCCAGCAGCTTATTCCCGGTCCGGACAGGGTACTACGAGCAGTACTTC. This chain uses TRBV7-2 with TRBJ2-7; 8 nucleotides align to TRBD1. Unmatched junction bases numbered 12, after V lost 2 bases and J lost 3 bases. This CDR3 is 17 amino acids long. Per the germline V gene, CDR1 is SGHTA and CDR2 is FQGNSA.

This clonotype has just a few counts. The chain is built from TRBV7-9 and TRBJ2-5, with 14 nucleotides matching TRBD2. CDR1 and CDR2 from the germline V gene are SEHNR and FQNEAQ (reference sequence). The junction had 9 bases not matched to a gene; V was cut back by 5 bases and J by 10 bases. The CDR3 has 15 amino acids. The CDR3 loop reads CASSRLAGGGLNQYF. The CDR3 DNA is TGTGCCAGCAGCCGACTAGCGGGAGGGGGTCTCAACCAGTACTTC.

This clonotype turned up a few times. This chain joins TRBV6-1 and TRBJ2-5, with a possible D match to TRBD2 (5 bases). The CDR3 sequence is 14 residues long. The ends were cut back, 8 bases at V and 1 base at J, with 14 bases in the middle. The germline V gene encodes CDR1 MNHNS and CDR2 SASEGT. CDR3 sequence: CASARASGQETQYF. Written as DNA, the CDR3 is TGTGCCAGCGCTCGGGCGAGCGGCCAAGAGACCCAGTACTTC.

This clonotype was found a few times. The genes are TRBV6-1 and TRBJ1-1; 12 bases agree with TRBD1. The CDR3 is 16 amino acids. V was pared by 7 bases and J by 0 bases, with 6 bases of the junction left unmatched. In germline, CDR1 is MNHNS, CDR2 SASEGT. This chain's CDR3 is CASIGGTGGLNTEAFF. In DNA, the CDR3 is TGTGCCAGCATAGGGGGGACAGGGGGCCTGAACACTGAAGCTTTCTTT.